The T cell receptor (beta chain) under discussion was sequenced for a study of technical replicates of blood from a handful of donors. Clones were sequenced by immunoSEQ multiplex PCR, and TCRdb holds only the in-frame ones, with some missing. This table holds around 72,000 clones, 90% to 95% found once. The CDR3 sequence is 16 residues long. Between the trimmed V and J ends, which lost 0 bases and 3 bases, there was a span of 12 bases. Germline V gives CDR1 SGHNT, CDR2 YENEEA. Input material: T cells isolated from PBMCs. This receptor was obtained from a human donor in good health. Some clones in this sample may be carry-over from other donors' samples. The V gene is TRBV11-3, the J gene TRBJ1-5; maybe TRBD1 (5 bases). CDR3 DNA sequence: TGTGCCAGCAGCTTAGAAATTCGACAGTACAATCAGCCCCAGCATTTT. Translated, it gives CASSLEIRQYNQPQHF.